These T cell receptor beta chains were read from a single sample in a study of Ad26.COV2.S vaccination and SARS-CoV-2 variants. Libraries were prepared by immunoSEQ multiplex PCR; TCRdb keeps only in-frame clonotypes and omits some of them. This table has roughly 350,000 clones, about nine tenths appearing once. Here the sequenced sample was peripheral blood, taken in a trial of Ad26.COV2.S vaccine versus placebo. These receptors all come from a person between 18 and 65 years old who received the Ad26.COV2.S COVID-19 vaccine or a placebo. CDR3s leave out the opening cysteine and the closing phenylalanine or tryptophan. Fields, in order: V gene, CDR3 protein.

TRBV6-5 ASTPTVNYGYT
TRBV4-2 ASSQVFRDAEVTEAF
TRBV5-8 ASIHTLGDVAGAYNEQF
TRBV27 ASSLRQDVGGYT
TRBV4-2 ASSQLAQIGGDTQY
TRBV9 ASSVEGGRPNYGYT
TRBV6-5 ASSWDRKSTGELF
TRBV15 ATSSPRSDRGWGYT
TRBV7-2 ASTTSGGRALFEQY
TRBV2 ASIQDRNYGYT